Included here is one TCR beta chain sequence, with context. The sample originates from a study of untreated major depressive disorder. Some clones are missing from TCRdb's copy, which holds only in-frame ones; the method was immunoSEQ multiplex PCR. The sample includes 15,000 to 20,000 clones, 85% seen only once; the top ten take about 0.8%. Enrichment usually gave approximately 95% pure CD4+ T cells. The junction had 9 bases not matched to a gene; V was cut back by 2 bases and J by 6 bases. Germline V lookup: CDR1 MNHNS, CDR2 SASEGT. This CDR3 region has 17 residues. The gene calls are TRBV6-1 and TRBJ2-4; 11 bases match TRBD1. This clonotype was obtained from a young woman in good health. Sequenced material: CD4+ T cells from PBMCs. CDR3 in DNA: TGTGCCAGCAGTGAATTGTTCGGGACAGGGGGGCGAAACATTCAGTACTTC. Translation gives CASSELFGTGGRNIQYF.